Listed below are T cell receptor beta chains from one sample, sequenced in a study of metastatic and nonmetastatic thyroid tumors. Using MiXCR, TCRdb reanalyzed the PCR reads. There are 30,000 to 40,000 clones in the sample; over 14% occur only once, and under 20% lies in the top ten. The sequenced material came from blood. The receptors derive from a male donor with papillary thyroid cancer or a benign thyroid nodule (not recorded which). Some clones in this sample may be carry-over from other donors' samples. The CDR3 runs from the conserved cysteine through the conserved F or W. The order of the fields is clone size, D gene, V gene, CDR3 length, J gene, CDR3 protein, CDR3 DNA. D genes are given only for firm matches. A row's size may be missing; if present it is once, few, many or a size class.

few,NA,TRBV10-2,15,TRBJ1-6,CASSEMPGYNSTLHF,TGCGCCAGCAGTGAGATGCCGGGGTATAATTCAACCCTCCACTTT
few,NA,TRBV10-1,13,TRBJ1-1,CASSESMNTEAFF,TGCGCCAGCAGTGAGTCGATGAACACTGAAGCTTTCTTT
NA,NA,TRBV11-2,17,TRBJ1-1,CASSLDPPRGLNTEAFF,TGTGCCAGCAGCTTAGATCCCCCCAGGGGACTGAACACTGAAGCTTTCTTT
many,NA,TRBV12-3/TRBV12-4,15,TRBJ1-3,CASSLEPYSGNTIYF,TGTGCCAGCAGTTTAGAGCCCTACTCTGGAAACACCATATATTTT
once,TRBD2,TRBV7-3,14,TRBJ2-2,CASIRGSGTGELFF,TGTGCCAGCATTCGCGGGAGCGGGACCGGTGAGCTGTTTTTT
many,NA,TRBV3-1,10,TRBJ2-7,CAGGPSEQYF,TGTGCCGGAGGTCCCTCCGAGCAGTACTTC
many,NA,TRBV7-2,13,TRBJ2-7,CASSLAENYEQYF,TGTGCCAGCAGCTTAGCGGAAAACTACGAGCAGTACTTC
NA,TRBD2,TRBV12-3/TRBV12-4,13,TRBJ2-7,CASRPTSGVEQYF,TGTGCCAGCAGGCCGACTAGCGGGGTTGAGCAGTACTTC
many,NA,TRBV28,16,TRBJ1-1,CASTLGGLGAETEAFF,TGTGCCAGCACCCTAGGGGGACTGGGGGCGGAAACTGAAGCTTTCTTT
many,NA,TRBV3-1,13,TRBJ1-2,CASSRASGYGYTF,TGTGCCAGCAGCCGAGCCTCAGGCTATGGCTACACCTTC
NA,NA,TRBV20-1,15,TRBJ2-1,CSALRAGGRRNEQFF,TGCAGTGCTCTCCGCGCTGGGGGACGGCGCAATGAGCAGTTCTTC
many,TRBD2,TRBV3-1,14,TRBJ2-7,CASSSSGRENEQYF,TGTGCCAGCAGCTCAAGCGGGAGAGAGAACGAGCAGTACTTC
many,NA,TRBV19,14,TRBJ2-7,CASSKGLAGTSQYF,TGTGCCAGTAGTAAGGGACTCGCCGGGACGAGTCAGTACTTC
few,NA,TRBV6-1,12,TRBJ1-2,CESGQANYGYTF,TGTGAAAGCGGGCAAGCGAACTATGGCTACACCTTC
many,NA,TRBV28,14,TRBJ2-5,CASSSIGFQETQYF,TGTGCCAGCAGCAGTATCGGGTTCCAAGAGACCCAGTACTTC
many,NA,TRBV6-1,16,TRBJ2-2,CASSSRGRANTGELFF,TGTGCCAGCAGTTCCCGGGGGCGAGCGAACACCGGGGAGCTGTTTTTT
many,TRBD1,TRBV5-6,17,TRBJ2-7,CASSSVSRQGRGYEQYF,TGTGCCAGCAGCTCGGTCTCTCGACAGGGGAGAGGATACGAGCAGTACTTC
NA,NA,TRBV20-1,13,TRBJ1-2,CSARDVQGYGYTF,TGCAGTGCTAGAGATGTTCAGGGTTATGGCTACACCTTC
many,NA,TRBV18,13,TRBJ1-2,CASSLGNRRGYTF,TGTGCCAGCTCACTTGGGAATCGGCGGGGCTACACCTTC
many,TRBD2,TRBV6-4,18,TRBJ2-3,CASSDGTSGSSTTDTQYF,TGTGCCAGCAGTGACGGGACTAGCGGGAGCTCGACCACAGATACGCAGTATTTT